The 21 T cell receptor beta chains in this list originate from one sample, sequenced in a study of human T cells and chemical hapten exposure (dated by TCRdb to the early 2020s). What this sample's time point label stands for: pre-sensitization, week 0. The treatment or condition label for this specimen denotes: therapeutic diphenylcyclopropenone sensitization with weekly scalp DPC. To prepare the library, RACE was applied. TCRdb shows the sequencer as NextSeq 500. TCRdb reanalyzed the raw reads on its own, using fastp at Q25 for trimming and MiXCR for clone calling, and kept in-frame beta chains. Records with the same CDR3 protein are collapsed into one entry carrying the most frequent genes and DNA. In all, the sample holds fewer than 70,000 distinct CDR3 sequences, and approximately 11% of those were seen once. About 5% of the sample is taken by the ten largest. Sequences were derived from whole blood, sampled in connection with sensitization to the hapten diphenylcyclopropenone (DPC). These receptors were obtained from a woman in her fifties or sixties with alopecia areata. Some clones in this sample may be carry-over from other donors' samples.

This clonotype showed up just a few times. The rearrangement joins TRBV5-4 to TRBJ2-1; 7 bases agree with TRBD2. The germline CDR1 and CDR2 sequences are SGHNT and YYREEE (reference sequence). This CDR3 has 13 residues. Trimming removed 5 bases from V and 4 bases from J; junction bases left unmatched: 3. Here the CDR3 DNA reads TGTGCCAGCAGTCCGCGGGGGTACAATGAGCAGTTCTTC. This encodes CASSPRGYNEQFF.

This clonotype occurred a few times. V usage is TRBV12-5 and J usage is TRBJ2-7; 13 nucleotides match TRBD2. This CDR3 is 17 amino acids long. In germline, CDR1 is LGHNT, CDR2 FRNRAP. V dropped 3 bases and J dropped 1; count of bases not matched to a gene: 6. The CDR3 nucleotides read TGTGCTAGTGGTTTCCTGACTAGCGGGGGGCCTTCCTACGAGCAGTACTTC. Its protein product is CASGFLTSGGPSYEQYF. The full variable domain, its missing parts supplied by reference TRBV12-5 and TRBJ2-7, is DARVTQTPRHKVTEMGQEVTMRCQPILGHNTVFWYRQTMMQGLELLAYFRNRAPLDDSGMPKDRFSAEMPDATLATLKIQPSEPRDSAVYFCASGFLTSGGPSYEQYFGPGTRLTVT.

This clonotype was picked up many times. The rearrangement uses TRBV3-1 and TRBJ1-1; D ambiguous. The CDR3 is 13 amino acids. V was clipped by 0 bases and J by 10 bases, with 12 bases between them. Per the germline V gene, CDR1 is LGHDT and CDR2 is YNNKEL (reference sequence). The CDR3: CASSQESVGIAFF. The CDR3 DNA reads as TGTGCCAGCAGCCAAGAATCCGTGGGGATAGCTTTCTTT.

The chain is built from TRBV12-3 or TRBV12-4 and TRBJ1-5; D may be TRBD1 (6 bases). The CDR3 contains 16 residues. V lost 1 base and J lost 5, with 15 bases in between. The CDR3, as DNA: TGTGCCAGCAGTTTAGGGGGAGGGACACCTCATCAGCCCCAGCATTTT. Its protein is CASSLGGGTPHQPQHF.

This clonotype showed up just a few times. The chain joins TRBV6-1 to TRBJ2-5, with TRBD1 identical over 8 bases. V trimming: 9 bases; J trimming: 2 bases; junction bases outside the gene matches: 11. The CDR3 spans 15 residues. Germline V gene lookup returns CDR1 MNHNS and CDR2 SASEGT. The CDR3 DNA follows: TGTGCCAGTTACCTAGGACAGGGCTGGCAAGAGACCCAGTACTTC. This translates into CASYLGQGWQETQYF.

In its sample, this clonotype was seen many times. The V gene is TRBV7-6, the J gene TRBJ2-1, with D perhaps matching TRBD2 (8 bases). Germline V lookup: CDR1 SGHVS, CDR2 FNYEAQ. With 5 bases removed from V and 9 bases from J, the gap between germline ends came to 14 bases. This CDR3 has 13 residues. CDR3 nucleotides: TGTGCCAGCAGCCACAGGGGACTAGGTGAGCAGTTCTTC. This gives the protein CASSHRGLGEQFF.

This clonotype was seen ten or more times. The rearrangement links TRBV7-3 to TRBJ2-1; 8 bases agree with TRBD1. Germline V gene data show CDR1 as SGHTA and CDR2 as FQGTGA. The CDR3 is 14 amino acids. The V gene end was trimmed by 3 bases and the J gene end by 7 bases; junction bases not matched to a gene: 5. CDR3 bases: TGTGCCAGCAGCTTCCGACAGGGGACGAATGAGCAGTTCTTC. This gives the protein CASSFRQGTNEQFF.

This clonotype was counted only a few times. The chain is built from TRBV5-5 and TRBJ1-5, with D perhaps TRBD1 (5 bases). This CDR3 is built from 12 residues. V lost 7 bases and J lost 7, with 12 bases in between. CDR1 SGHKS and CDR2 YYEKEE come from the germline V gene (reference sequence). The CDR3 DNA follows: TGTGCCAGCGGGGGGTTAGGCCAGCCCCAGCATTTT. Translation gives CASGGLGQPQHF.

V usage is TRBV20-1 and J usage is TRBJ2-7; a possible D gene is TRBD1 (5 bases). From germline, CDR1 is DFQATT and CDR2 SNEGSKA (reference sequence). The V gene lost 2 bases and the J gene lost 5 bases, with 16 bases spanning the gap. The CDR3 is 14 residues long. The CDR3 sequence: CSARSQGRSDEQYF. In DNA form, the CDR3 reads TGCAGTGCTAGAAGTCAGGGTCGAAGTGACGAGCAGTACTTC.

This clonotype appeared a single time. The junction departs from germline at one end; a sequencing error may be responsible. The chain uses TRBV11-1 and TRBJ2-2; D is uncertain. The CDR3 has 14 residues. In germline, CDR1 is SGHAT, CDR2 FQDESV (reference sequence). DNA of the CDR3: TGTGCCAGCAGCTTATTAGTAGGCACCGAGGAGCTGTTTTTT. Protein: CASSLLVGTEELFF.

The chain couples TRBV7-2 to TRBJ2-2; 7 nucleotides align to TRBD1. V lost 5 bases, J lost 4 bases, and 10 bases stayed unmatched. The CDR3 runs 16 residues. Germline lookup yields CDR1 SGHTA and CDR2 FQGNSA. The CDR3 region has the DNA TGTGCCAGCAGCCCTAATGGGGGACAGAGCACCGGGGAGCTGTTTTTT. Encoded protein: CASSPNGGQSTGELFF.

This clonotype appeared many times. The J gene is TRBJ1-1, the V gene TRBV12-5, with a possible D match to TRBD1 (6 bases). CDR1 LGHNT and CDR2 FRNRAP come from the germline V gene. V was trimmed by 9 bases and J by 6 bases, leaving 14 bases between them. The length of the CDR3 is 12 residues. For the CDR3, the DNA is TGTGCTAGCCAAACGAGGGGGGCTGAAGCTTTCTTT. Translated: CASQTRGAEAFF.

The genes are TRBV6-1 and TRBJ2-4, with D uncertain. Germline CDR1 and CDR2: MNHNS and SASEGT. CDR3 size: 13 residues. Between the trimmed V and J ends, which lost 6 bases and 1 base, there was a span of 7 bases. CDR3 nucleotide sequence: TGTGCCAGCAGCCCACAGGCCAAAAACATTCAGTACTTC. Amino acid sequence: CASSPQAKNIQYF.

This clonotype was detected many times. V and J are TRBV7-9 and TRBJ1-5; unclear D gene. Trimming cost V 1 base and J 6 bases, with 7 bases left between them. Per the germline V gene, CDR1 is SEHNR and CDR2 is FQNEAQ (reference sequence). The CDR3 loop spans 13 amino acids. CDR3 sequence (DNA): TGTGCCAGCAGCTTAGAGGAGGGTCAGCCCCAGCATTTT. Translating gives CASSLEEGQPQHF.

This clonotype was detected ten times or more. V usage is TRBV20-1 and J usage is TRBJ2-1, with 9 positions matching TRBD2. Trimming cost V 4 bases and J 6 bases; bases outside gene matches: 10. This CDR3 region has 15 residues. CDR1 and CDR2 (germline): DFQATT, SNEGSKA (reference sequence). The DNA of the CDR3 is TGCAGTGCTAACCTTCTAGCGGGAAGACTCAATGAGCAGTTCTTC. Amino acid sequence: CSANLLAGRLNEQFF.

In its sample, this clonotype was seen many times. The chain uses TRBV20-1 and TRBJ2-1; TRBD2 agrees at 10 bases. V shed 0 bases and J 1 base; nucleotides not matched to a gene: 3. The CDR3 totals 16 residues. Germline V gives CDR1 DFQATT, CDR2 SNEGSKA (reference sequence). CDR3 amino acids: CSARELAGPSYNEQFF. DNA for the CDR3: TGCAGTGCTAGAGAACTAGCGGGACCTTCCTACAATGAGCAGTTCTTC.

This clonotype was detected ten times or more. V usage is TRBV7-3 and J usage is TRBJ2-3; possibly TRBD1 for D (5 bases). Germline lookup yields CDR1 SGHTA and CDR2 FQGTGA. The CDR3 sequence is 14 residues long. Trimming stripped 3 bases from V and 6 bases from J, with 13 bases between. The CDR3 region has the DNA TGTGCCAGCAGCTTGGGGCAGGGTGCGGATACGCAGTATTTT. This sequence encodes CASSLGQGADTQYF.

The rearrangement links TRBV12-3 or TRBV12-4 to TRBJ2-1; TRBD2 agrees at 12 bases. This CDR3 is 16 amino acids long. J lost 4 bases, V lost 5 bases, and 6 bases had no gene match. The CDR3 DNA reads TGTGCCAGCAGTCCACCGGGACTAGCGGGTTACAATGAGCAGTTCTTC. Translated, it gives CASSPPGLAGYNEQFF.

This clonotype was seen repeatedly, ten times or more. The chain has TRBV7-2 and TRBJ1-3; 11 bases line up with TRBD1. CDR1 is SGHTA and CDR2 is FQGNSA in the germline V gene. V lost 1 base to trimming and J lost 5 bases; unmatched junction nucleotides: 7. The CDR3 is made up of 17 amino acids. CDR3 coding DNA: TGTGCCAGCAGCTTAGTGGCCCGGACAGGGGGCCGAAACACCATATATTTT. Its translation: CASSLVARTGGRNTIYF.

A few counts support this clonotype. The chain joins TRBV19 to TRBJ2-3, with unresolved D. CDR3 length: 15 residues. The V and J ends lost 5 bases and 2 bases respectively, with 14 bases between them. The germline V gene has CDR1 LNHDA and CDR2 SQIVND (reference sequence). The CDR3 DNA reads TGTGCCAGTAGTCCCCCCGGCCCGAACACAGATACGCAGTATTTT. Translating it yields CASSPPGPNTDTQYF.

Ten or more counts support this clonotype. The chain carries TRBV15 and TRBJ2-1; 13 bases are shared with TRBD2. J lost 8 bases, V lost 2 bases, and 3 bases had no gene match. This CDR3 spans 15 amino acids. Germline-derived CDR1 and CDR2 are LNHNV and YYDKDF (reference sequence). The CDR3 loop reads CATSRRTSGSDEQFF. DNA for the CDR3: TGTGCCACCAGCAGAAGGACTAGCGGGAGCGATGAGCAGTTCTTC. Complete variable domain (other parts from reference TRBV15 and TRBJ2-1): DAMVIQNPRYQVTQFGKPVTLSCSQTLNHNVMYWYQQKSSQAPKLLFHYYDKDFNNEADTPDNFQSRRPNTSFCFLDIRSPGLGDTAMYLCATSRRTSGSDEQFFGPGTRLTVL.